Listed below are T cell receptor beta chains from one sample, sequenced in a study of shared clonotypes between healthy human individuals. This table comes from immunoSEQ multiplex PCR, and its TCRdb copy is limited to in-frame clones, with some not included. The sample holds 400,000 to 600,000 clones, approximately 95% seen once. Specimen: naive CD4+ T cells sorted from blood. The receptors here all came from a woman aged 25 to 39 in good health. The CDR3 runs from the conserved cysteine through the conserved F or W.

V gene	J gene	CDR3 protein
TRBV7-8	TRBJ2-7	CASSSRSGTSILEQYF
TRBV10-2	TRBJ2-7	CASSELAGGRSSYEQYF
TRBV10-3	TRBJ1-2	CAISESDRANYGYTF
TRBV6-1	TRBJ2-4	CASSMGFQYF
TRBV6-1	TRBJ2-1	CASRGDLASEQFF
TRBV2	TRBJ2-7	CASKRLPYEQYF
TRBV27	TRBJ2-7	CASSRASGTLEQYF
TRBV28	TRBJ2-7	CASSAGQRLKQYF
TRBV13	TRBJ2-3	CASSPPPRSRLVMDTQYF
TRBV18	TRBJ2-5	CASSPLETQYF
TRBV18	TRBJ2-7	CASSPGRGREQYF
TRBV14	TRBJ1-1	CASSLKLRGGAFF
TRBV5-1	TRBJ2-3	CASSLGDFTDTQYF
TRBV7-3	TRBJ1-1	CASSLDLGAEAFF
TRBV6-6	TRBJ1-3	CASTKQGAGNTIYF
TRBV27	TRBJ1-2	CASSRNSHLGGFGYTF
TRBV21-1	TRBJ1-5	CASSAGRRTGDNQPQHF
TRBV7-3	TRBJ2-1	CASSLTGTSGTNEQFF
TRBV19	TRBJ2-1	CASRRLANSYNEQFF
TRBV5-1	TRBJ2-2	CASRQLAGGTGELFF
TRBV10-3	TRBJ2-7	CAIWDIQGIEQYF
TRBV5-4	TRBJ1-2	CASSVAGTGNGYTF
TRBV27	TRBJ2-7	CASSLSRLAGVKEQYF
TRBV5-1	TRBJ2-5	CASRETSAQETQYF
TRBV5-1	TRBJ2-7	CASSLGLAARSSYEQYF
TRBV28	TRBJ1-1	CASSLDLSRRRAFF
TRBV27	.	CASSIYLAGVSYEQYF
TRBV11-2	TRBJ2-5	CASSPGQQETQYF
TRBV19	TRBJ1-5	CASSWTNQPQHF
TRBV19	TRBJ2-4	CASSMVREDIQYF
TRBV15	TRBJ2-5	CATSSHRPGTPGETQYF
TRBV7-6	TRBJ2-1	CASSLRLTGGSYNEQFF
TRBV27	TRBJ1-1	CASRPVGGGLNTEAFF
TRBV7-9	TRBJ2-7	CASSKTRQIIAYEQYF
TRBV7-2	TRBJ2-7	CASSKPWGGTSYEQYF
TRBV15	TRBJ2-5	CATSRERATQYF
TRBV28	TRBJ1-2	CASSLNEDGYTF
TRBV6-5	TRBJ1-2	CASSYSGGHYGYTF
TRBV7-8	TRBJ2-2	CASSPGPSGNTGELFF
TRBV29-1	TRBJ2-6	CSTSEQSSGANVLTF
TRBV7-2	TRBJ2-7	CASSPPTSHEQYF
TRBV2	TRBJ1-1	CASSNRIMNTEAFF
TRBV4-2	TRBJ2-7	CASSQDQTRARSEQYF
TRBV15	TRBJ1-1	CATRLGGADTEAFF
TRBV19	TRBJ1-1	CARGQGYSTEAFF
TRBV27	TRBJ1-2	CASRGQGAVYTF
TRBV9	TRBJ2-1	CASSVDLVYNEQFF
TRBV6-4	.	CASSDSPYEQYF
TRBV29-1	TRBJ1-2	CSVEGGAVPYGYTF
TRBV7-2	TRBJ1-5	CASSLGGSYSNQPQHF
TRBV28	TRBJ2-7	CASSLTGGPIYEQYF
TRBV6-5	TRBJ2-5	CASSGGAGGRETQYF
TRBV30	TRBJ1-2	CALHGTGKGYTF
TRBV4-2	TRBJ2-3	CASSSGTGTDTQYF
TRBV9	TRBJ2-5	CASSGARTGMETQYF
TRBV19	TRBJ1-1	CASSTTANTEAFF
TRBV28	TRBJ2-3	CASRDSGRALGADTQYF
TRBV28	TRBJ2-7	CASSTIPVAYEQYF
TRBV28	TRBJ2-2	CASSSGPNTGELFF
TRBV5-4	TRBJ1-6	CASSPTYRDSPLHF